This TCR beta chain appears in the sequencing data of a study of Graves' ophthalmopathy and Graves' hyperthyroidism. Overall study findings and caveats: Most thyroid clonotypes expanded beyond 0.001 frequency were also found in blood. The model forecast ophthalmopathy progression, reaching about 70% sensitivity and about 75% specificity.

Deletions cut 2 bases from V and 3 bases from J, with 13 bases between. The CDR3 consists of 15 residues. Germline loops: CDR1 WSHSY, CDR2 SAAADI. Investigators amplified TCR beta CDR3 regions from RNA transcripts. HTBI primers were employed in first-round RT-PCR, then a second-round multiplex PCR followed. TCRdb reprocessed the multiplex PCR reads with MiXCR, giving one entry per CDR3 protein. The table has over a million distinct CDR3 sequences, roughly two fifths seen once. Concerning this clonotype itself: The antigen is not known.

The sample comprised peripheral blood or thyroid tissue (not recorded which). This chain joins TRBV10-2 and TRBJ1-1, with D tentatively TRBD1 (6 bases). The TCR sequence derives from an adult man with Graves' hyperthyroidism. CDR3 sequence: CASSEPDRAHTEAFF. CDR3 coding DNA: TGCGCCAGCAGTGAGCCGGACAGAGCCCACACTGAAGCTTTCTTT.